Listed here are 19 T cell receptor beta chains from one sample, sequenced in a study of cytomegalovirus exposure and HLA in healthy donors. The assay was immunoSEQ multiplex PCR, and TCRdb's table has in-frame clones only and misses some. Among fewer than 350,000 clones listed, around 89% were seen once. The sample was PBMCs. The receptors originated from a woman between 18 and 29 years old in good health and CMV-seronegative.

This clone was seen a single time. The CDR3 spells CASSFTAGLLNEKLFF. For the CDR3, the DNA is TGTGCCAGCAGCTTTACCGCGGGACTACTTAATGAAAAACTGTTTTTT. The chain uses TRBV7-8 and TRBJ1-4; D might be TRBD1 (5 bases). V was pared by 3 bases and J by 4 bases, with 15 bases between. CDR1 is SGHVS, CDR2 FQNEAQ, per germline. The CDR3 is 16 residues long.

This chain joins TRBV7-2 and TRBJ2-1, with a possible D match to TRBD2 (6 bases). The CDR3 covers 16 residues. The germline V gene has CDR1 SGHTA and CDR2 FQGNSA. Trimming removed 4 bases at V and 5 bases at J, with 18 bases between. The CDR3 sequence is CASSSSSAWGHNEQFF. Written as DNA, the CDR3 is TGTGCCAGCAGCTCATCTAGCGCTTGGGGTCACAATGAGCAGTTCTTC.

The chain uses TRBV29-1 and TRBJ1-1; D might be TRBD1 (5 bases). CDR1 and CDR2 from the germline V gene are SQVTM and ANQGSEA. CDR3 length: 12 amino acids. Trimming took off 7 bases at V and 4 bases at J, with 13 bases between the two ends. The CDR3 protein is CSGGERGTEAFF. In DNA form, the CDR3 reads TGCAGCGGGGGGGAAAGAGGCACTGAAGCTTTCTTT. Drawing the rest from reference TRBV29-1 and TRBJ1-1, the complete variable domain is SAVISQKPSRDICQRGTSLTIQCQVDSQVTMMFWYRQQPGQSLTLIATANQGSEATYESGFVIDKFPISRPNLTFSTLTVSNMSPEDSSIYLCSGGERGTEAFFGQGTRLTVV.

There are a few counts of this clone. V and J are TRBV27 and TRBJ2-3; no definite D call. V was cut by 5 bases and J by 4 bases, with 16 bases left in between. This CDR3 has 15 residues. Germline lookup yields CDR1 MNHEY and CDR2 SMNVEV (reference sequence). DNA of the CDR3: TGTGCCAGCAGTCCCCGGCCCAGGCTGGCAGATACGCAGTATTTT. Translation: CASSPRPRLADTQYF.

The V gene is TRBV7-3, the J gene TRBJ2-1; D unclear. Looked up from germline, CDR1 is SGHTA and CDR2 is FQGTGA. CDR3 size: 16 residues. The V end lost 2 bases, the J end lost 2 bases, and 13 bases lay between the germline ends. CDR3 protein: CASSLGRSAAYNEQFF. The DNA of the CDR3 is TGTGCCAGCAGCTTAGGTCGCTCGGCGGCCTACAATGAGCAGTTCTTC.

The V and J genes are TRBV7-2 and TRBJ2-7, with D uncertain. Germline CDR1 and CDR2: SGHTA and FQGNSA. The V end was cut by 3 bases, the J end by 2 bases, with 14 bases between. This CDR3 is built from 15 residues. CDR3 residues: CASSLLDTATYEQYF. The CDR3 DNA reads TGTGCCAGCAGCTTGTTAGACACTGCCACCTACGAGCAGTACTTC.

This chain uses TRBV6-6 with TRBJ2-1; TRBD2 matches at 9 bases. V was pared by 5 bases and J by 8 bases, with 10 bases of the junction left unmatched. The CDR3 has 15 residues. Germline V gene lookup returns CDR1 MNHNY and CDR2 SVGAGI (reference sequence). In nucleotides, the CDR3 is TGTGCCAGCAGTCAACCGGGACTAGCAGTCGATGAGCAGTTCTTC. Its translation is CASSQPGLAVDEQFF.

The J gene is TRBJ1-2, the V gene TRBV6-5, with D possibly matching TRBD1 (5 bases). The ends were cut back, 4 bases at V and 4 bases at J, with 7 bases in the middle. CDR1 is MNHEY and CDR2 is SVGAGI in the germline V gene. This CDR3 is built from 12 residues. CDR3 protein: CASSSGIYGYTF. Written as DNA, the CDR3 is TGTGCCAGCAGTTCAGGGATCTATGGCTACACCTTC.

This chain links TRBV28 with TRBJ2-1; 8 nucleotides agree with TRBD2. This CDR3 contains 15 residues. Germline-derived CDR1 and CDR2 are MDHEN and SYDVKM. The V and J ends lost 7 bases and 8 bases, in that order; junction bases with no gene match: 13. CDR3: CASNTIAGMGYEQFF. In DNA form, the CDR3 reads TGTGCCAGCAACACCATAGCGGGGATGGGCTATGAGCAGTTCTTC. The whole variable domain, remainder taken from reference TRBV28 and TRBJ2-1, is DVKVTQSSRYLVKRTGEKVFLECVQDMDHENMFWYRQDPGLGLRLIYFSYDVKMKEKGDIPEGYSVSREKKERFSLILESASTNQTSMYLCASNTIAGMGYEQFFGPGTRLTVL.

The gene calls are TRBV7-3 and TRBJ2-3; 7 nucleotides agree with TRBD2. V was pared by 5 bases and J by 2 bases, with 4 bases of the junction left unmatched. The CDR3 consists of 14 residues. Germline CDR1 is SGHTA and CDR2 is FQGTGA. The CDR3 region has the DNA TGTGCCAGCAGCCCCGGGAGGATCACAGATACGCAGTATTTT. It specifies CASSPGRITDTQYF.

The J gene is TRBJ2-7, the V gene TRBV10-3; 7 bases fit TRBD2. The CDR3 is 11 amino acids. V was pared by 10 bases and J by 3 bases, with 3 bases of the junction left unmatched. CDR1 ENHRY and CDR2 SYGVKD come from the germline V gene. CDR3 residues: CATTSDYEQYF. In DNA, the CDR3 is TGTGCCACAACTAGCGACTACGAGCAGTACTTC.

The chain carries TRBV11-2 and TRBJ2-1, with 9 nucleotides matching TRBD2. Looked up from germline, CDR1 is SGHAT and CDR2 is FQNNGV. The CDR3 covers 17 residues. The ends lost 5 bases at V and 3 bases at J; junction bases unmatched: 11. CDR3 in DNA: TGTGCCAGCAGCCCTGGGGGGGCGGGAGGGTACTACAATGAGCAGTTCTTC. This encodes CASSPGGAGGYYNEQFF.

The V and J genes are TRBV2 and TRBJ2-2; D not certain. CDR1 and CDR2 (germline): SNHLY, FYNNEI. V lost 3 bases, J lost 4 bases, and 9 bases lay in between. The CDR3 is made up of 14 amino acids. Here the CDR3 DNA reads TGTGCCAGCAGTGACCAGGATCGCACCGGGGAGCTGTTTTTT. Its protein is CASSDQDRTGELFF.

The chain links TRBV5-1 to TRBJ2-3; 8 bases are shared with TRBD2. V shed 0 bases and J 1 base; nucleotides not matched to a gene: 4. This CDR3 comprises 16 residues. CDR1 and CDR2 (germline): SGHRS, YFSETQ. The CDR3, as DNA: TGCGCCAGCAGCTTGGCCAGCGGGGGCGGCACAGATACGCAGTATTTT. Protein product: CASSLASGGGTDTQYF.

V gene TRBV10-3 combines with J gene TRBJ2-7; 7 bases agree with TRBD2. With 7 bases clipped from V and 2 bases from J, the junction kept 8 bases outside the gene matches. The CDR3 contains 14 residues. Germline V gene lookup returns CDR1 ENHRY and CDR2 SYGVKD. The DNA of the CDR3 is TGTGCCATCACCAAGACTAGCAGCCCCTACGAGCAGTACTTC. Its translation: CAITKTSSPYEQYF.

The J gene is TRBJ1-3, the V gene TRBV7-2; TRBD1 might be the D (6 bases). Germline V lookup: CDR1 SGHTA, CDR2 FQGNSA. The V and J ends lost 3 bases and 0 bases respectively, with 12 bases between them. This CDR3 has 16 amino acids. Written as DNA, the CDR3 is TGTGCCAGCAGCTTGAGACAGGTGCCCTCTGGAAACACCATATATTTT. Protein sequence: CASSLRQVPSGNTIYF.

The V and J genes are TRBV5-4 and TRBJ2-3; 10 bases align to TRBD2. V lost 3 bases, J lost 6 bases, and 7 bases stayed unmatched. The CDR3 has 15 amino acids. Germline V gene sequence: CDR1 SGHNT, CDR2 YYREEE (reference sequence). The CDR3 nucleotides are TGTGCCAGCAGCTCCGGGACTAGCGAGCAGGATACGCAGTATTTT. Translation gives CASSSGTSEQDTQYF.

The rearrangement links TRBV14 to TRBJ2-2; TRBD1 might be the D (6 bases). This CDR3 spans 17 amino acids. CDR1 is SGHDN and CDR2 is FVKESK in the germline V gene. The ends were cut back, 0 bases at V and 4 bases at J, with 15 bases in the middle. Here the CDR3 DNA reads TGTGCCAGCAGCCAAGATCGCCGAGGGGGAAGCACCGGGGAGCTGTTTTTT. Protein product: CASSQDRRGGSTGELFF.

This chain links TRBV10-2 with TRBJ2-1; D remains unclear. V lost 7 bases and J lost 0, with 7 bases in between. There are 13 residues in the CDR3. From germline, CDR1 is WSHSY and CDR2 SAAADI. CDR3 protein: CASTGFSYNEQFF. The CDR3 region has the DNA TGCGCCAGCACAGGATTCTCCTACAATGAGCAGTTCTTC.